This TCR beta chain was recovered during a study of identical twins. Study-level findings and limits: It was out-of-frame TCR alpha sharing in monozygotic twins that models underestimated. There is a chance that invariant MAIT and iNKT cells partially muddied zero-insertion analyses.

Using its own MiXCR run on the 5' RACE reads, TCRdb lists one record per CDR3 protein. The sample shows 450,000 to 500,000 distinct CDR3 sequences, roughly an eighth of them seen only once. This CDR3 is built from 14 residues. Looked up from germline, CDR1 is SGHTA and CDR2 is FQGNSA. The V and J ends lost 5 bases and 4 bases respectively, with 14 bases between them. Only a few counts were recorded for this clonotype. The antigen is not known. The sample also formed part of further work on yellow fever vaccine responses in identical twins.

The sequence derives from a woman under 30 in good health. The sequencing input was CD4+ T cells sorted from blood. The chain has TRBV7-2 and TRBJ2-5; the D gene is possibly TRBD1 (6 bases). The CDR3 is CASSQLGARETQYF. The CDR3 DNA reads TGTGCCAGCAGCCAACTGGGGGCGAGAGAGACCCAGTACTTC.